Each of the 11 T cell receptor beta chains below was sequenced from the same sample in a study of prognosis after radiotherapy for stage I lung cancer. From genomic DNA, TCR beta CDR3 was amplified by two-round multiplex PCR. Used in first-round PCR were primers specific to each TRBV and TRBJ gene. Each CDR3 protein is one row after TCRdb ran MiXCR on the multiplex PCR reads. Counted here are around 30,000 distinct CDR3 sequences, around 30% occurring once; the ten biggest clones make up about 12%. The input for sequencing was PBMCs, taken before or after stereotactic body radiation therapy (not recorded which). Source of these receptors: a donor aged 50 or older with non-small cell lung cancer.

This clonotype has only one observation. The missing conserved phenylalanine or tryptophan at the end of this CDR3 makes a read error likely. The DNA is omitted, as the CDR3 cannot be located on it reliably, and the CDR3 follows TCRdb's listing. V and J are TRBV30 and TRBJ1-4; the table's D gene call, TRBD1, was not cross checked with the DNA. From its first to its last residue, the CDR3 has 14 amino acids. Germline V gives CDR1 GTSNPN, CDR2 SVGIG (reference sequence). This chain's CDR3 is CAWGGARGGEKLSI.

This clonotype showed up many times. This rearrangement joins TRBV28 to TRBJ1-2; 9 bases map to TRBD1. V shed 3 bases, J shed 2 bases, and the junction held 4 bases outside the gene matches. The CDR3 contains 15 residues. The germline gives CDR1 MDHEN, CDR2 SYDVKM. The CDR3 bases are TGTGCCAGCAGTTTTAGAGGACAGGGGAACTATGGCTACACCTTC. Translating gives CASSFRGQGNYGYTF.

There are many counts of this clonotype. The CDR3 reads CASSFDGGRFQPQHF. The CDR3 DNA is TGCGCCAGCAGCTTTGACGGGGGCCGGTTTCAGCCCCAGCATTTT. This chain connects TRBV5-1 to TRBJ1-5; perhaps TRBD1 as D (6 bases). The ends were cut back, 2 bases at V and 6 bases at J, with 15 bases in the middle. The germline gives CDR1 SGHRS, CDR2 YFSETQ. The CDR3 consists of 15 residues.

This clonotype was counted many times. V is TRBV25-1 and J is TRBJ2-1; D unresolved. Germline V CDR1 and CDR2: MGHDK, SYGVNS. V was pared by 5 bases and J by 3 bases, with 11 bases between. CDR3 length: 14 residues. The DNA of the CDR3 is TGTGCCAGCAGTCAGGATCTTGGCTACAATGAGCAGTTCTTC. Translating gives CASSQDLGYNEQFF.

Comment on this clonotype: Only one base separates this from a far larger clonotype, so it likely reflects a read error. The chain combines TRBV7-9 with TRBJ2-7, with unresolved D. Trimming removed 1 base from V and 3 bases from J, with 16 bases in between. The CDR3 sequence is 16 residues long. CDR1 and CDR2 from the germline V gene are SEHNR and FQNEAQ (reference sequence). The CDR3 region has the DNA TGTGCCAGCAGCTTAGGTACGGTATCAAAGAACTACGAGCAGTACTTC. Translating gives CASSLGTVSKNYEQYF.

In the case of this clonotype: Only one base separates this from a far larger clonotype, so it likely reflects a read error. The V gene is TRBV27, the J gene TRBJ2-7; TRBD2 matches 9 bases. The CDR3 has 14 amino acids. The germline V gene has CDR1 MNHEY and CDR2 SMNVEV (reference sequence). Here the CDR3 DNA reads TGTACCAGCAGTGACCGGGGACTAGCCCTGGAGCAGTACTTC. Protein: CTSSDRGLALEQYF.

This clonotype was recorded many times. The genes are TRBV28 and TRBJ2-2; no firm D call. This CDR3 spans 16 amino acids. V was shortened by 3 bases and J by 3 bases, with 14 bases between the two germline ends. Germline V gene sequence: CDR1 MDHEN, CDR2 SYDVKM. This chain's CDR3 is CASSFTTSGDTGELFF. For the CDR3, the DNA is TGTGCCAGCAGTTTTACCACCTCTGGGGACACCGGGGAGCTGTTTTTT.

The V call is TRBV20-1, the J call TRBJ1-5; D is possibly TRBD1 (5 bases). The V gene lost 5 bases and the J gene lost 0 bases, with 14 bases spanning the gap. Germline V gene lookup returns CDR1 DFQATT and CDR2 SNEGSKA (reference sequence). CDR3 length: 15 residues. The CDR3 loop reads CSAAIAGSSNQPQHF. CDR3 bases: TGCAGTGCTGCGATTGCAGGGAGTAGCAATCAGCCCCAGCATTTT.

This clonotype appeared many times. The chain recombines TRBV7-9 with TRBJ2-1; D ambiguous. Deletions cut 1 base from V and 10 bases from J, with 5 bases between. Germline lookup yields CDR1 SEHNR and CDR2 FQNEAQ (reference sequence). This CDR3 spans 11 amino acids. The CDR3 protein is CASSLGREQFF. CDR3 sequence (DNA): TGTGCCAGCAGCTTAGGGCGGGAGCAGTTCTTC.

Many counts were recorded for this clonotype. V gene TRBV20-1 combines with J gene TRBJ2-7; a possible D gene is TRBD1 (6 bases). V was shortened by 3 bases and J by 2 bases, with 17 bases between the two germline ends. Germline CDR1 is DFQATT and CDR2 is SNEGSKA (reference sequence). The CDR3 is 15 amino acids. The CDR3 DNA reads as TGCAGTGCTAGGCACCACAGGGACCCTGCCTACGAGCAGTACTTC. Translating gives CSARHHRDPAYEQYF.

This clonotype has ten or more counts. The chain is built from TRBV11-2 and TRBJ2-1; D perhaps matches TRBD1 (6 bases). V lost 1 base and J 0 bases, leaving 16 bases between the germline ends. The CDR3 length is 18 residues. CDR1 SGHAT and CDR2 FQNNGV come from the germline V gene. As DNA, the CDR3 is TGTGCCAGCAGCTTAGGGTGGTGGACAGAAAGCTCCTACAATGAGCAGTTCTTC. Its protein is CASSLGWWTESSYNEQFF.